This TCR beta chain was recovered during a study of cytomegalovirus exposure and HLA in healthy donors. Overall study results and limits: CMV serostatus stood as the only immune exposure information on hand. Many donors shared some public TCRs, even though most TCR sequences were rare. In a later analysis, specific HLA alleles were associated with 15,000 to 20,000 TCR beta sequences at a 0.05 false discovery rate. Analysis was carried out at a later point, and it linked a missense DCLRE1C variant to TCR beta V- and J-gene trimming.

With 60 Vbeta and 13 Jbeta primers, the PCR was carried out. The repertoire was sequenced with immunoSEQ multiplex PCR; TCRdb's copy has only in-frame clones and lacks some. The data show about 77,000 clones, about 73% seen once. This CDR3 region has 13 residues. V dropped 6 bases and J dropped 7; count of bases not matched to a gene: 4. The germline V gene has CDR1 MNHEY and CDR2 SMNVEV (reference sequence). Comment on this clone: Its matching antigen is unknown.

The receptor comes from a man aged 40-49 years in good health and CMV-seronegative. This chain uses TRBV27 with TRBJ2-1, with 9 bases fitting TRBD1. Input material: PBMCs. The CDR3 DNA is TGTGCCAGCAGCGGACAGGGGAGAAATGAGCAGTTCTTC. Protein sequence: CASSGQGRNEQFF.